This T cell receptor beta chain appears in the sequencing data of a study of control samples from healthy donors and cancer patients. The method was immunoSEQ multiplex PCR; TCRdb's version includes in-frame clones alone and lacks a portion of them. The data show some 30,000 clones, nearly 90% seen once. This CDR3 comprises 14 residues. Trimming removed 3 bases from V and 3 bases from J, with 12 bases in between. Germline V gene sequence: CDR1 KGHSH, CDR2 LQKENI. The receptor comes from a female donor with melanoma. V usage is TRBV18 and J usage is TRBJ2-7; D may be TRBD2 (5 bases). Sample: formalin-fixed, paraffin-embedded tissue. CDR3 loop: CASSPAGPVYEQYF. CDR3 nucleotides: TGTGCCAGCTCACCCGCGGGCCCCGTCTACGAGCAGTACTTC.